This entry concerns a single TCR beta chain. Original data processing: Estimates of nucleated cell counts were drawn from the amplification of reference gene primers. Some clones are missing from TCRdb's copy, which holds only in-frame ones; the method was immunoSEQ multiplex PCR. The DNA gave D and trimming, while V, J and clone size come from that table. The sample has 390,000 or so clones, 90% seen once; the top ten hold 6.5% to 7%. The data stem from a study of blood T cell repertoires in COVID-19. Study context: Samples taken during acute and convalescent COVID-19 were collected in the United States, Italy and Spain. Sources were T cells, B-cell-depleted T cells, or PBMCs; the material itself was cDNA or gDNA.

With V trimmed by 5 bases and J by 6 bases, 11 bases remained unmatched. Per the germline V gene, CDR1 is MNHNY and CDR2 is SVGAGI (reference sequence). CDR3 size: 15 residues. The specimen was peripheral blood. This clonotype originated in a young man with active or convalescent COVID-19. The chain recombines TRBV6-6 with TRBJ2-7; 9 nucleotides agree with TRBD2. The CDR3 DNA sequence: TGTGCCAGCAGTCGATCCCGCGGGAGGGCAGGCGAGCAGTACTTC. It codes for CASSRSRGRAGEQYF.